These 4 T cell receptor beta chains came from one sample sequenced in a study of cytomegalovirus exposure and HLA in healthy donors. Primers included in the PCR were 60 Vbeta and 13 Jbeta primers. Libraries were prepared by immunoSEQ multiplex PCR; TCRdb keeps only in-frame clonotypes and omits some of them. This sample yields some 160,000 clones, of which about 73% are seen a single time; approximately 3.1% belongs to the top ten. Sample: PBMCs. These TCRs come from a woman aged 35 to 49 in good health and CMV-seronegative.

The CDR3 protein is CASIPRGYSNQPQHF. CDR3 coding DNA: TGTGCCAGCATTCCCAGGGGATATAGCAATCAGCCCCAGCATTTT. The chain joins TRBV28 to TRBJ1-5; tentatively, D is TRBD1 (6 bases). Between the trimmed V and J ends, which lost 7 bases and 0 bases, there was a span of 13 bases. Germline V gene lookup returns CDR1 MDHEN and CDR2 SYDVKM. CDR3 length: 15 amino acids.

For the CDR3, the DNA is TGCGCCAGCAGCCAACTTACTTCGGAAAAACTGTTTTTT. Amino acids: CASSQLTSEKLFF. The chain is built from TRBV4-1 and TRBJ1-4; D is unresolved. The CDR3 length is 13 residues. The ends were cut back, 2 bases at V and 8 bases at J, with 9 bases in the middle. From germline, CDR1 is MGHRA and CDR2 YSYEKL.

This clone was seen only a few times. This rearrangement joins TRBV2 to TRBJ2-2, with D tentatively TRBD1 (6 bases). The germline V and J ends were trimmed by 7 bases and 7 bases, with 19 bases remaining between them. The CDR3 sequence is 15 residues long. CDR1 is SNHLY, CDR2 FYNNEI, per germline. For the CDR3, the DNA is TGTGCCAGCAACCCAGTTTCTGGGGGCTTCGGGGAGCTGTTTTTT. Translation: CASNPVSGGFGELFF. Together with reference TRBV2 and TRBJ2-2, the CDR3 gives the full variable domain: EPEVTQTPSHQVTQMGQEVILRCVPISNHLYFYWYRQILGQKVEFLVSFYNNEISEKSEIFDDQFSVERPDGSNFTLKIRSTKLEDSAMYFCASNPVSGGFGELFFGEGSRLTVL.

The chain carries TRBV2 and TRBJ1-2, with D perhaps matching TRBD1 (5 bases). Germline V CDR1 and CDR2: SNHLY, FYNNEI. Deletions cut 4 bases from V and 1 base from J, with 13 bases between. This CDR3 contains 15 residues. CDR3 in DNA: TGTGCCAGCAGTGCCGTGCAGGGATATAACTATGGCTACACCTTC. This gives the protein CASSAVQGYNYGYTF. Full variable domain (missing parts from reference TRBV2 and TRBJ1-2): EPEVTQTPSHQVTQMGQEVILRCVPISNHLYFYWYRQILGQKVEFLVSFYNNEISEKSEIFDDQFSVERPDGSNFTLKIRSTKLEDSAMYFCASSAVQGYNYGYTFGSGTRLTVV.